Each of the 13 T cell receptor beta chains below was sequenced from the same sample in a study of PD-1 blockade in classical Hodgkin lymphoma. Relapse after autologous stem cell transplantation occurred in every patient, and brentuximab vedotin exposure varied. Profiled with immunoSEQ multiplex PCR; TCRdb holds only in-frame clones, not every one. The sample consists of tens of thousands of clones, roughly 89% of them appearing once. The starting material was peripheral blood mononuclear cells (PBMCs), obtained before the second cycle of nivolumab. The receptor set was obtained from a human donor with classical Hodgkin lymphoma.

J is TRBJ2-1 and V is TRBV5-1; TRBD2 matches 10 bases. The germline V gene encodes CDR1 SGHRS and CDR2 YFSETQ. V lost 2 bases and J lost 7; bases outside the gene matches: 3. The CDR3 totals 14 residues. The CDR3 region is CASSLSGGDNEQFF. The CDR3 DNA follows: TGCGCCAGCAGCTTAAGCGGGGGGGATAATGAGCAGTTCTTC.

The chain uses TRBV2 and TRBJ2-7; tentative D call: TRBD2 (7 bases). Germline-derived CDR1 and CDR2 are SNHLY and FYNNEI. The CDR3 has 13 amino acids. V lost 5 bases, J lost 6 bases, and 14 bases lay in between. CDR3 sequence: CASSTRGASEQYF. CDR3 nucleotides: TGTGCCAGCAGTACCCGGGGGGCCTCCGAGCAGTACTTC. The variable domain in full, completed from reference TRBV2 and TRBJ2-7, reads EPEVTQTPSHQVTQMGQEVILRCVPISNHLYFYWYRQILGQKVEFLVSFYNNEISEKSEIFDDQFSVERPDGSNFTLKIRSTKLEDSAMYFCASSTRGASEQYFGPGTRLTVT.

The chain is built from TRBV28 and TRBJ1-5; the match to TRBD1 covers 7 bases. V was pared by 7 bases and J by 3 bases, with 3 bases of the junction left unmatched. The germline gives CDR1 MDHEN, CDR2 SYDVKM. The CDR3 runs to 13 residues. This chain's CDR3 is CASIRGNNQPQHF. CDR3 DNA sequence: TGTGCCAGCATCAGGGGGAACAATCAGCCCCAGCATTTT.

CDR3 DNA: TGTGCCAGCAGTTATACGCGACAGGGATCCTACAATGAGCAGTTCTTC. This translates into CASSYTRQGSYNEQFF. The chain has TRBV6-5 and TRBJ2-1, with 7 bases fitting TRBD1. The trim removed 3 bases at V and 1 base at J, leaving 6 bases unmatched. The germline V gene has CDR1 MNHEY and CDR2 SVGAGI. This CDR3 contains 16 residues.

Notes on this clone: Other DNA sequences in the sample encode the same CDR3. J is TRBJ2-5 and V is TRBV7-2; D gene unclear. The CDR3 is 11 residues long. Looked up from germline, CDR1 is SGHTA and CDR2 is FQGNSA. Deletions cut 2 bases from V and 2 bases from J, with 0 bases between. CDR3 coding DNA: TGTGCCAGCAGCTTACAAGAGACCCAGTACTTC. Its translation: CASSLQETQYF. Using reference TRBV7-2 and TRBJ2-5 for the parts outside the CDR3, the full variable domain is GAGVSQSPSNKVTEKGKDVELRCDPISGHTALYWYRQSLGQGLEFLIYFQGNSAPDKSGLPSDRFSAERTGGSVSTLTIQRTQQEDSAVYLCASSLQETQYFGPGTRLLVL.

V usage is TRBV27 and J usage is TRBJ2-1, with 7 nucleotides matching TRBD1. The CDR3 length is 14 residues. V lost 2 bases and J lost 4; bases outside the gene matches: 2. Germline loops: CDR1 MNHEY, CDR2 SMNVEV (reference sequence). The chain's CDR3 is CASSLQGQYNEQFF. CDR3 bases: TGTGCCAGCAGTTTACAGGGACAGTACAATGAGCAGTTCTTC.

This clone was seen once. The chain couples TRBV27 to TRBJ2-7; D is undetermined. The V gene's germline CDR1 is MNHEY and CDR2 SMNVEV (reference sequence). V lost 2 bases and J 3 bases, leaving 17 bases between the germline ends. The CDR3 runs to 16 residues. The CDR3 sequence: CASSLLYDVGNYEQYF. CDR3 nucleotide sequence: TGTGCCAGCAGTTTACTGTATGATGTCGGAAACTACGAGCAGTACTTC.

The V gene is TRBV6-8, the J gene TRBJ2-6; no definite D call. Germline-derived CDR1 and CDR2 are MNHGY and SAAAGT. V dropped 9 bases and J dropped 0 bases, with 12 bases sitting between them. The CDR3 totals 15 residues. The CDR3 DNA follows: TGTGCCAGAGGTTTATCCCTCTCTGGGGCCAACGTCCTGACTTTC. It is translated as CARGLSLSGANVLTF.

This chain links TRBV7-2 with TRBJ2-1, with TRBD2 matching 10 bases. Losses at the gene ends were 1 base for V and 7 bases for J; bases not matched to a gene: 7. CDR1 SGHTA and CDR2 FQGNSA come from the germline V gene. This CDR3 is 16 amino acids long. CDR3 nucleotide sequence: TGTGCCAGCAGCTTAGAGCCTAGCGGGGGCCAAAATGAGCAGTTCTTC. It codes for CASSLEPSGGQNEQFF.

This chain connects TRBV9 to TRBJ2-3, with 7 bases fitting TRBD1. Germline CDR1 SGDLS, CDR2 YYNGEE. V dropped 4 bases and J dropped 2; count of bases not matched to a gene: 7. This CDR3 region has 15 residues. The CDR3 DNA sequence: TGTGCCAGCAGCCCAGGGGGTAGTCCCACAGATACGCAGTATTTT. It translates to CASSPGGSPTDTQYF.

The chain couples TRBV7-9 to TRBJ1-5; no reliable D call. The CDR3 consists of 13 residues. V was cut by 1 base and J by 6 bases, with 7 bases left in between. CDR1 is SEHNR and CDR2 is FQNEAQ in the germline V gene (reference sequence). CDR3: CASSLGGIQPQHF. For the CDR3, the DNA is TGTGCCAGCAGCTTAGGGGGTATTCAGCCCCAGCATTTT.

V usage is TRBV10-1 and J usage is TRBJ2-7; tentative D call: TRBD2 (7 bases). Germline V gene data show CDR1 as WNHNN and CDR2 as SYGVQD (reference sequence). The V gene lost 3 bases and the J gene lost 3 bases, with 12 bases spanning the gap. CDR3 length: 14 residues. The CDR3 sequence: CASSDGRGFYEQYF. The CDR3 DNA sequence: TGCGCCAGCAGTGATGGGAGGGGGTTCTACGAGCAGTACTTC.

This clone has only one observation. V usage is TRBV11-3 and J usage is TRBJ2-3, with a possible D match to TRBD1 (5 bases). Per germline, CDR1 SGHNT and CDR2 YENEEA. Between the trimmed V and J ends, which lost 5 bases and 1 base, there was a span of 16 bases. This CDR3 has 16 residues. The CDR3 sequence: CASSPMQGEGTDTQYF. DNA for the CDR3: TGTGCCAGCAGCCCAATGCAGGGCGAGGGCACAGATACGCAGTATTTT.